The 32 T cell receptor beta chains below come from one sample, sequenced in a study of blood T cell repertoires in COVID-19. Clones were sequenced by immunoSEQ multiplex PCR, and TCRdb holds only the in-frame ones, with some missing. The sample holds approximately 50,000 clones, 80% to 90% seen once. The sequencing input was peripheral blood. These receptors all come from a man in his 60s with COVID-19, enrolled during active disease.

V and J are TRBV7-9 and TRBJ1-1, with D possibly TRBD1 on 5 matching bases. V lost 3 bases and J lost 5, with 16 bases in between. The CDR3 runs 15 residues. CDR1 is SEHNR and CDR2 is FQNEAQ in the germline V gene (reference sequence). The CDR3 spells CASSLVERGRTEAFF. DNA for the CDR3: TGTGCCAGCAGCTTGGTGGAAAGGGGTCGAACTGAAGCTTTCTTT.

The rearrangement uses TRBV20-1 and TRBJ1-2; 8 positions match TRBD1. There are 14 residues in the CDR3. In germline, CDR1 is DFQATT, CDR2 SNEGSKA (reference sequence). V shed 3 bases and J 7 bases; nucleotides not matched to a gene: 10. The CDR3 loop is CSASRAGGESGYTF. CDR3 coding DNA: TGCAGTGCTAGTAGGGCAGGGGGCGAAAGTGGCTACACCTTC.

The genes are TRBV29-1 and TRBJ2-7; TRBD1 agrees at 7 bases. Germline values: CDR1 SQVTM, CDR2 ANQGSEA. V trimming: 7 bases; J trimming: 2 bases; junction bases outside the gene matches: 11. The CDR3 consists of 14 residues. Here the CDR3 reads CSAATGKLPYEQYF. The CDR3 region has the DNA TGCAGCGCCGCGACAGGGAAACTTCCCTACGAGCAGTACTTC.

This clone appeared a few times. The rearrangement joins TRBV20-1 to TRBJ1-6; TRBD1 might be the D (6 bases). V lost 3 bases, J lost 10 bases, and 19 bases lay in between. The V gene's germline CDR1 is DFQATT and CDR2 SNEGSKA (reference sequence). The CDR3 has 15 amino acids. CDR3 loop: CSASRGGAGESPLHF. The CDR3 DNA is TGCAGTGCTAGTAGGGGGGGCGCGGGTGAATCACCCCTCCACTTT.

This clone was counted between two and nine times. The genes are TRBV9 and TRBJ2-3, with TRBD1 matching 7 bases. The germline gives CDR1 SGDLS, CDR2 YYNGEE. V was pared by 0 bases and J by 2 bases, with 3 bases of the junction left unmatched. The CDR3 is 15 residues long. The CDR3: CASSVGGQPTDTQYF. DNA of the CDR3: TGTGCCAGCAGCGTAGGGGGACAGCCCACAGATACGCAGTATTTT.

The chain uses TRBV14 and TRBJ2-7; the match to TRBD2 covers 16 bases. J gave up 7 bases and V 4 bases, and 7 bases lay outside the gene matches. Germline CDR1 is SGHDN and CDR2 is FVKESK. This CDR3 spans 16 amino acids. CDR3 protein: CASSRQPGLAGGEQYF. CDR3 sequence (DNA): TGTGCCAGCAGCCGCCAACCGGGACTAGCGGGGGGGGAGCAGTACTTC.

This chain links TRBV9 with TRBJ2-1; 8 nucleotides agree with TRBD1. Germline V gives CDR1 SGDLS, CDR2 YYNGEE. The CDR3 has 13 residues. The junction had 5 bases not matched to a gene; V was cut back by 6 bases and J by 6 bases. The CDR3 here is CASTTGTGNEQFF. In DNA, the CDR3 is TGTGCCAGCACCACCGGGACAGGCAATGAGCAGTTCTTC.

The chain has TRBV7-9 and TRBJ2-3; tentatively, D is TRBD2 (5 bases). The V gene's germline CDR1 is SEHNR and CDR2 FQNEAQ (reference sequence). Trimming removed 5 bases from V and 6 bases from J, with 9 bases in between. The CDR3 runs to 12 residues. The CDR3 loop is CASSDWRDTQYF. The DNA of the CDR3 is TGTGCCAGCAGCGACTGGAGGGATACGCAGTATTTT. Full variable domain (rest looked up from reference TRBV7-9 and TRBJ2-3): DTGVSQNPRHKITKRGQNVTFRCDPISEHNRLYWYRQTLGQGPEFLTYFQNEAQLEKSRLLSDRFSAERPKGSFSTLEIQRTEQGDSAMYLCASSDWRDTQYFGPGTRLTVL.

The V and J genes are TRBV5-4 and TRBJ1-3; 8 nucleotides agree with TRBD1. V lost 4 bases to trimming and J lost 2 bases; unmatched junction nucleotides: 14. CDR3 length: 18 residues. Germline V CDR1 and CDR2: SGHNT, YYREEE (reference sequence). The CDR3 here is CASSIKGQGAGPGNTIYF. The CDR3 nucleotides read TGTGCCAGCAGCATTAAAGGACAGGGAGCAGGGCCTGGAAACACCATATATTTT.

The chain combines TRBV5-1 with TRBJ1-3, with D unresolved. Deletions cut 0 bases from V and 0 bases from J, with 7 bases between. From germline, CDR1 is SGHRS and CDR2 YFSETQ. CDR3 length: 15 amino acids. The CDR3, as DNA: TGCGCCAGCAGCTTGGGCGGAAGCTCTGGAAACACCATATATTTT. This gives the protein CASSLGGSSGNTIYF.

The CDR3 bases are TGTGCCAGCAATAGGGGCACCGGGGAGCTGTTTTTT. This encodes CASNRGTGELFF. This chain connects TRBV12-3 or TRBV12-4 to TRBJ2-2; weak D call: TRBD1 (5 bases). V was cut by 7 bases and J by 4 bases, with 7 bases left in between. This CDR3 is 12 amino acids long.

This chain uses TRBV2 with TRBJ1-1; possibly TRBD1 for D (6 bases). The V gene lost 4 bases and the J gene lost 11 bases, with 20 bases spanning the gap. The CDR3 covers 14 residues. Germline V lookup: CDR1 SNHLY, CDR2 FYNNEI. This CDR3 reads CASSGVGPPGAAFF. The CDR3 DNA is TGTGCCAGCAGTGGGGTGGGCCCACCAGGGGCGGCTTTCTTT.

V is TRBV19 and J is TRBJ1-1; TRBD1 agrees at 7 bases. Germline loops: CDR1 LNHDA, CDR2 SQIVND (reference sequence). V shed 3 bases, J shed 4 bases, and the junction held 5 bases outside the gene matches. This CDR3 has 14 amino acids. CDR3 region: CASSIDRVVTEAFF. For the CDR3, the DNA is TGTGCCAGTAGTATCGACAGGGTGGTCACTGAAGCTTTCTTT.

J is TRBJ2-3 and V is TRBV2; D is perhaps TRBD2 (6 bases). CDR1 and CDR2 from the germline V gene are SNHLY and FYNNEI. This CDR3 is 13 amino acids long. V lost 4 bases and J 3 bases, leaving 8 bases between the germline ends. The CDR3 DNA follows: TGTGCCAGCAGTGGGAGGGTAACAGATACGCAGTATTTT. It codes for CASSGRVTDTQYF. The full variable domain, completed using reference TRBV2 and TRBJ2-3, is EPEVTQTPSHQVTQMGQEVILRCVPISNHLYFYWYRQILGQKVEFLVSFYNNEISEKSEIFDDQFSVERPDGSNFTLKIRSTKLEDSAMYFCASSGRVTDTQYFGPGTRLTVL.

In DNA, the CDR3 is TGTGCCAGCAGCTTATCCTCTAGCGGGGTCTACAATGAGCAGTTCTTC. It translates to CASSLSSSGVYNEQFF. The V call is TRBV11-2, the J call TRBJ2-1; 9 bases map to TRBD2. The germline gives CDR1 SGHAT, CDR2 FQNNGV. The J segment lost 3 bases and the V segment lost 2 bases, leaving 5 bases of the junction unmatched. The CDR3 runs to 16 residues.

This chain uses TRBV19 with TRBJ2-7; a weak D match, TRBD2 (5 bases). The V gene lost 4 bases and the J gene lost 4 bases, with 11 bases spanning the gap. Germline values: CDR1 LNHDA, CDR2 SQIVND (reference sequence). CDR3 length equals 13 residues. The CDR3 sequence: CASSNLGGYEQYF. In nucleotides, the CDR3 is TGTGCCAGTAGTAACCTAGGAGGATACGAGCAGTACTTC.

The chain uses TRBV2 and TRBJ2-1; 12 bases map to TRBD2. This CDR3 has 17 residues. The germline CDR1 and CDR2 sequences are SNHLY and FYNNEI. With V trimmed by 1 base and J by 12 bases, 13 bases remained unmatched. CDR3 region: CASSEVIGLAGGPRQFF. In DNA, the CDR3 is TGTGCCAGCAGTGAAGTTATAGGGCTAGCGGGAGGGCCGAGGCAGTTCTTC.

DNA of the CDR3: TGTGCCAGCAGCTTTGGGGCCAATGAGCAGTTCTTC. The encoded protein is CASSFGANEQFF. The chain combines TRBV7-3 with TRBJ2-1, with a weak D call TRBD1 (5 bases). V was clipped by 3 bases and J by 6 bases, with 6 bases between them. Germline lookup yields CDR1 SGHTA and CDR2 FQGTGA. The CDR3 spans 12 residues.

The V and J genes are TRBV24-1 and TRBJ2-1; possibly TRBD2 for D (6 bases). Germline CDR1 is KGHDR and CDR2 is SFDVKD. V gave up 5 bases and J gave up 9 bases, with 13 bases separating them. The CDR3 contains 13 residues. The CDR3 sequence: CATSGGGTSEQFF. The DNA of the CDR3 is TGTGCCACCAGTGGGGGCGGGACGAGTGAGCAGTTCTTC.

CDR3 loop: CATRQTNSPLHF. The CDR3 DNA is TGTGCCACCAGACAGACCAATTCACCCCTCCACTTT. The chain recombines TRBV2 with TRBJ1-6, with a possible D match to TRBD1 (5 bases). Trimming left V 10 bases short and J 7 bases short, with 11 bases between. This CDR3 is built from 12 residues. CDR1 is SNHLY, CDR2 FYNNEI, per germline.

This clone was counted between two and nine times. V gene TRBV5-6 combines with J gene TRBJ1-6, with a weak D call TRBD1 (5 bases). Germline CDR1 and CDR2: SGHDT and YYEEEE. The CDR3 is made up of 15 amino acids. Trimming took off 0 bases at V and 3 bases at J, with 7 bases between the two ends. CDR3 sequence (DNA): TGTGCCAGCAGCTTGGTAGGGGTCTATAATTCACCCCTCCACTTT. It yields the protein CASSLVGVYNSPLHF.

V and J are TRBV10-3 and TRBJ1-5; weak D call: TRBD1 (5 bases). The CDR3 is made up of 14 amino acids. V lost 6 bases, J lost 7 bases, and 16 bases lay in between. Germline CDR1 reads ENHRY; CDR2 reads SYGVKD. The CDR3 nucleotides read TGTGCCATCAGCAGCGGGGCAGGAAACCAGCCCCAGCATTTT. It codes for CAISSGAGNQPQHF.

This chain connects TRBV11-3 to TRBJ1-1; D call uncertain. The CDR3 length is 12 residues. With 3 bases removed from V and 6 bases from J, the gap between germline ends came to 8 bases. Germline V lookup: CDR1 SGHNT, CDR2 YENEEA. The DNA of the CDR3 is TGTGCCAGCAGCTTCGGTGGAGCTGAAGCTTTCTTT. This translates into CASSFGGAEAFF.

The V and J genes are TRBV5-1 and TRBJ2-3; 7 nucleotides line up with TRBD2. The length of the CDR3 is 14 residues. Germline V lookup: CDR1 SGHRS, CDR2 YFSETQ. V shed 0 bases, J shed 4 bases, and the junction held 2 bases outside the gene matches. The CDR3 loop is CASSLGREADTQYF. The CDR3 region has the DNA TGCGCCAGCAGCTTGGGTCGGGAGGCAGATACGCAGTATTTT.

The V and J genes are TRBV5-1 and TRBJ1-2, with D uncertain. Germline CDR1 and CDR2: SGHRS and YFSETQ. V gave up 4 bases and J gave up 2 bases, with 15 bases separating them. CDR3 length: 15 residues. The CDR3 is CASSSEPEVNYGYTF. In DNA, the CDR3 is TGCGCCAGCAGCAGCGAGCCGGAGGTCAACTATGGCTACACCTTC.

The rearrangement links TRBV19 to TRBJ2-3; unclear D gene. Germline V gene sequence: CDR1 LNHDA, CDR2 SQIVND (reference sequence). There are 15 residues in the CDR3. V was pared by 6 bases and J by 1 base, with 14 bases between. Written as DNA, the CDR3 is TGTGCCAGTAGCCAGGCCCCTCCCGGCACAGATACGCAGTATTTT. As protein: CASSQAPPGTDTQYF.

This sequence joins TRBV5-1 and TRBJ2-7, with D possibly matching TRBD1 (6 bases). Trimming shortened V by 0 bases and J by 2 bases, and 12 bases separated the two germline ends. Germline assignment: CDR1 SGHRS and CDR2 YFSETQ. CDR3 length equals 15 residues. CDR3 loop: CASSLEQGRTYEQYF. In DNA form, the CDR3 reads TGCGCCAGCAGCTTGGAGCAGGGGCGAACCTACGAGCAGTACTTC.

V gene TRBV25-1 combines with J gene TRBJ1-4; weak D call: TRBD1 (5 bases). CDR3 length: 15 residues. Per germline, CDR1 MGHDK and CDR2 SYGVNS. Trimming removed 7 bases at V and 7 bases at J, with 19 bases between. The CDR3: CASKDTTNGFEKLFF. The DNA for the CDR3 is TGTGCCAGCAAGGACACCACCAACGGCTTTGAAAAACTGTTTTTT. The full variable domain, rest sourced from reference TRBV25-1 and TRBJ1-4, is EADIYQTPRYLVIGTGKKITLECSQTMGHDKMYWYQQDPGMELHLIHYSYGVNSTEKGDLSSESTVSRIRTEHFPLTLESARPSHTSQYLCASKDTTNGFEKLFFGSGTQLSVL.

The rearrangement links TRBV11-3 to TRBJ2-3; 9 bases fit TRBD2. CDR3 length: 16 amino acids. Germline assignment: CDR1 SGHNT and CDR2 YENEEA. The DNA of the CDR3 is TGTCCCCGCTGTTGGGGCGGGGGGGGGCGGGCCCTCCCTGGGTATTTT. Amino acid sequence: CPRCWGGGGRALPGYF.

This chain uses TRBV2 with TRBJ2-1, with 8 bases identical to TRBD2. The CDR3 runs 14 residues. V lost 8 bases, J lost 0 bases, and 3 bases stayed unmatched. Germline V gene sequence: CDR1 SNHLY, CDR2 FYNNEI. The CDR3 DNA reads TGTGCCAGCGAAGCGGGGGCCTCCTACAATGAGCAGTTCTTC. Translating gives CASEAGASYNEQFF.

The chain recombines TRBV2 with TRBJ2-7, with TRBD2 matching 16 bases. Per the germline V gene, CDR1 is SNHLY and CDR2 is FYNNEI. Unmatched junction bases numbered 10, after V lost 11 bases and J lost 0 bases. CDR3 length: 17 amino acids. CDR3 residues: CAVDPGLAGGSSYEQYF. The CDR3 DNA reads as TGTGCCGTAGACCCGGGACTAGCGGGGGGGAGCTCCTACGAGCAGTACTTC.

The V call is TRBV5-1, the J call TRBJ2-5, with D possibly being TRBD1 (6 bases). The CDR3 runs to 17 residues. V lost 0 bases to trimming and J lost 1 base, with 16 bases between them. Germline V gives CDR1 SGHRS, CDR2 YFSETQ. The CDR3 DNA sequence: TGCGCCAGCAGCTTGGACAGGGCACCTACCCCCCAAGAGACCCAGTACTTC. Translation: CASSLDRAPTPQETQYF.